This T cell receptor (beta chain) was documented in a study of T cells in Graves' hyperthyroidism and ophthalmopathy. TCR beta CDR3 sequences were amplified from RNA transcripts. An initial round of RT-PCR targeting the TCR CDR3 relied on the HTBI primer set. Via MiXCR, TCRdb re-called the multiplex PCR reads, giving one row per CDR3 protein. The sample has hundreds of thousands of distinct CDR3 sequences; 14% to 15% are singletons. This CDR3 has 13 residues. Germline lookup yields CDR1 MDHEN and CDR2 SYDVKM. V shed 6 bases and J 8 bases; nucleotides not matched to a gene: 6. Sample: blood. The genes are TRBV28 and TRBJ2-1; 8 bases match TRBD2. The clonotype comes from a man between 18 and 29 years old with Graves' ophthalmopathy. Here the CDR3 reads CASSIRGGDEQFF. The DNA for the CDR3 is TGTGCCAGCAGCATACGGGGGGGCGATGAGCAGTTCTTC.